Reported below is one TCR beta chain. The record originates from a study of blood T cell repertoires in COVID-19. This table comes from immunoSEQ multiplex PCR, and its TCRdb copy is limited to in-frame clones, with some not included. The top ten clones hold under 20% of a sample with just over 90,000 clones, 70% to 80% of them seen once. CDR3 size: 16 residues. The J segment lost 2 bases and the V segment lost 5 bases, leaving 9 bases of the junction unmatched. Per the germline V gene, CDR1 is KGHSH and CDR2 is LQKENI. The chain carries TRBV18 and TRBJ2-7; the match to TRBD2 covers 10 bases. The sequencing input was peripheral blood. The TCR was taken from a human donor in a cohort sampled during active COVID-19. The CDR3 sequence: CASSASIAGGTYEQYF. The CDR3 coding sequence is TGTGCCAGCTCAGCATCAATAGCGGGAGGTACCTACGAGCAGTACTTC.